Following are 25 T cell receptor beta chains from one sample sequenced in a study of beta chain features in type 1 diabetes. As every portion of the isolated RNA was reverse transcribed, the sequencing read expressed TCRB transcripts. Here immunoSEQ multiplex PCR was the method, and the copy in TCRdb shows in-frame clones only, minus some. The sample has 300,000 or so clones, roughly 9% seen once; the top ten hold approximately 1%. Whole-study findings and limits: There was a moderate but significant shortening of TCRB CDR3s in all four CD4+ subsets of Type 1 diabetes patients.

Their antigen targets remain unknown. Sequencing input: central memory CD4+ T cells from blood. The origin of the receptors is a young man with type 1 diabetes.

A few counts support this clone. Here the CDR3 reads CASSRLDRANTGELFF. CDR3 DNA: TGTGCCAGCAGCCGGCTAGACAGGGCGAACACCGGGGAGCTGTTTTTT. The V gene is TRBV14, the J gene TRBJ2-2; 7 bases agree with TRBD1. The CDR3 loop spans 16 amino acids. Germline V CDR1 and CDR2: SGHDN, FVKESK. The V gene end was trimmed by 4 bases and the J gene end by 0 bases; junction bases not matched to a gene: 5.

This clone turned up a few times. The chain recombines TRBV28 with TRBJ2-7; a possible D gene is TRBD2 (7 bases). Trimming left V 6 bases short and J 5 bases short, with 17 bases between. The CDR3 covers 14 residues. Germline CDR1 and CDR2: MDHEN and SYDVKM. Here the CDR3 reads CASRMGGARDEQYF. The DNA of the CDR3 is TGTGCCAGCAGGATGGGGGGGGCCAGGGACGAGCAGTACTTC.

Turning to this clone: The same CDR3 also results from other DNA sequences found in this sample. The rearrangement joins TRBV7-2 to TRBJ2-5; no firm D call. CDR3 length equals 12 residues. Germline CDR1 and CDR2: SGHTA and FQGNSA. V lost 1 base and J lost 5, with 5 bases in between. The CDR3 sequence is CASSLVFETQYF. CDR3 coding DNA: TGTGCCAGCAGCTTAGTATTCGAGACCCAGTACTTC.

This clone has at least ten counts. This sequence joins TRBV19 and TRBJ2-2; no reliable D call. CDR1 is LNHDA, CDR2 SQIVND, per germline (reference sequence). The length of the CDR3 is 14 residues. V shed 3 bases and J shed 0 bases, with 5 bases lying between them. Here the CDR3 DNA reads TGTGCCAGTAGTATCCGGGCGAACACCGGGGAGCTGTTTTTT. Translated: CASSIRANTGELFF.

The chain links TRBV7-2 to TRBJ2-7, with 8 bases matching TRBD2. This CDR3 contains 15 residues. Trimming took 2 bases from V and 0 from J; bases not matched to a gene: 3. The V gene's germline CDR1 is SGHTA and CDR2 FQGNSA. CDR3 in amino acids: CASSLSGGNSYEQYF. The CDR3 DNA is TGTGCCAGCAGCTTATCGGGGGGGAACTCCTACGAGCAGTACTTC.

The rearrangement uses TRBV9 and TRBJ2-1, with D maybe TRBD2 (6 bases). Germline V lookup: CDR1 SGDLS, CDR2 YYNGEE. V gave up 1 base and J gave up 0 bases, with 20 bases separating them. CDR3 size: 19 residues. The CDR3 protein is CASSVSKGSGLGSYNEQFF. CDR3 bases: TGTGCCAGCAGCGTATCTAAAGGGTCGGGACTCGGCTCCTACAATGAGCAGTTCTTC.

The V and J genes are TRBV18 and TRBJ1-1; D call uncertain. The CDR3 spans 13 residues. Trimming took 3 bases from V and 1 from J, leaving 6 bases between them. Germline V CDR1 and CDR2: KGHSH, LQKENI. CDR3 in DNA: TGTGCCAGCTCACCGTGGGAGAACACTGAAGCTTTCTTT. It codes for CASSPWENTEAFF.

This clone appeared a few times. The chain is built from TRBV29-1 and TRBJ2-1, with D possibly being TRBD1 (6 bases). Germline-derived CDR1 and CDR2 are SQVTM and ANQGSEA. The CDR3 runs to 15 residues. V was shortened by 6 bases and J by 0 bases, with 15 bases between the two germline ends. The CDR3 nucleotides read TGCAGCGTCGACGGGGACACAAGCTCCTACAATGAGCAGTTCTTC. Translated, it gives CSVDGDTSSYNEQFF.

J is TRBJ2-1 and V is TRBV29-1; 13 bases match TRBD2. The trim removed 4 bases at V and 10 bases at J, leaving 13 bases unmatched. The germline V gene has CDR1 SQVTM and CDR2 ANQGSEA. The CDR3 extends over 16 amino acids. DNA of the CDR3: TGCAGCGTTGGCACCAGAACTAGCGGGGGGGTTCTGGAGCAGTTCTTC. This gives the protein CSVGTRTSGGVLEQFF.

The rearrangement uses TRBV6-1 and TRBJ1-1; TRBD1 aligns across 9 bases. The length of the CDR3 is 16 residues. Germline loops: CDR1 MNHNS, CDR2 SASEGT. V gave up 4 bases and J gave up 0 bases; unmatched junction bases: 6. CDR3: CASSAGTGLMNTEAFF. CDR3 sequence (DNA): TGTGCCAGCAGTGCCGGGACAGGGTTGATGAACACTGAAGCTTTCTTT.

In this sample, this clone turned up a few times. The CDR3 loop is CSVVNTVYGYTF. The CDR3 DNA follows: TGCAGCGTTGTAAACACGGTCTATGGCTACACCTTC. The rearrangement joins TRBV29-1 to TRBJ1-2; D is unresolved. Germline values: CDR1 SQVTM, CDR2 ANQGSEA. V was shortened by 4 bases and J by 4 bases, with 10 bases between the two germline ends. The CDR3 has 12 amino acids. Full variable domain (missing parts from reference TRBV29-1 and TRBJ1-2): SAVISQKPSRDICQRGTSLTIQCQVDSQVTMMFWYRQQPGQSLTLIATANQGSEATYESGFVIDKFPISRPNLTFSTLTVSNMSPEDSSIYLCSVVNTVYGYTFGSGTRLTVV.

This clone was detected only a few times. The chain is built from TRBV7-2 and TRBJ1-3; D is unresolved. The CDR3 contains 14 residues. With 5 bases removed from V and 2 bases from J, the gap between germline ends came to 10 bases. Germline CDR1 and CDR2: SGHTA and FQGNSA. CDR3 nucleotides: TGTGCCAGCAGCCCCGGGAGGGCTGGAAACACCATATATTTT. It encodes CASSPGRAGNTIYF.

The chain joins TRBV2 to TRBJ1-2, with TRBD1 matching over 8 bases. The V segment lost 6 bases and the J segment 0 bases; nucleotides outside the gene matches: 6. Germline CDR1 reads SNHLY; CDR2 reads FYNNEI. The CDR3 contains 15 residues. DNA of the CDR3: TGTGCCAGCAGCCGGGGACAGGATACTAACTATGGCTACACCTTC. Translating gives CASSRGQDTNYGYTF.

There are a few counts of this clone. The sample has other DNA sequences that encode this CDR3 too. This sequence joins TRBV5-1 and TRBJ2-5, with D perhaps TRBD1 (6 bases). The CDR3 loop spans 13 amino acids. Germline CDR1 reads SGHRS; CDR2 reads YFSETQ. The V end was cut by 0 bases, the J end by 5 bases, with 8 bases between. The DNA of the CDR3 is TGCGCCAGCAGCTTGGGGGGGCGTGAGACCCAGTACTTC. Protein sequence: CASSLGGRETQYF.

This rearrangement joins TRBV4-2 to TRBJ2-3; maybe TRBD2 (8 bases). Germline V gene lookup returns CDR1 LGHNA and CDR2 YNFKEQ. The germline V and J ends were trimmed by 3 bases and 4 bases, with 20 bases remaining between them. The CDR3 contains 17 residues. The CDR3 DNA reads TGTGCCAGCAGCCAGGATCCAGGGGGAGCGGGAGCAGATACGCAGTATTTT. Its translation: CASSQDPGGAGADTQYF.

The chain couples TRBV5-4 to TRBJ2-1, with D tentatively TRBD1 (6 bases). The CDR3 runs 15 residues. Germline lookup yields CDR1 SGHNT and CDR2 YYREEE (reference sequence). V lost 3 bases and J lost 5, with 15 bases in between. The CDR3 sequence is CASSYRDILDNEQFF. CDR3 nucleotides: TGTGCCAGCAGCTACAGGGACATTTTGGACAATGAGCAGTTCTTC.

This clone was seen more than once but under ten times. The rearrangement uses TRBV6-5 and TRBJ1-1; the D gene is possibly TRBD1 (5 bases). V was clipped by 9 bases and J by 3 bases, with 8 bases between them. The CDR3 is 11 residues long. Germline assignment: CDR1 MNHEY and CDR2 SVGAGI. DNA of the CDR3: TGTGCCAGTCTAGGGGACACTGAAGCTTTCTTT. Its translation: CASLGDTEAFF.

A remark on this clone: The sample has other DNA sequences that encode this CDR3 too. V usage is TRBV7-2 and J usage is TRBJ1-1; TRBD1 matches at 8 bases. The ends lost 4 bases at V and 4 bases at J; junction bases unmatched: 5. Germline V lookup: CDR1 SGHTA, CDR2 FQGNSA. The CDR3 covers 14 residues. The CDR3 here is CASSSTGGGTEAFF. As DNA, the CDR3 is TGTGCCAGCAGCTCAACAGGGGGAGGCACTGAAGCTTTCTTT.

This clone was seen more than once but under ten times. This chain links TRBV25-1 with TRBJ1-2; no clear D. This CDR3 contains 15 residues. Trimming took 6 bases from V and 6 from J, leaving 20 bases between them. Germline assignment: CDR1 MGHDK and CDR2 SYGVNS. The CDR3: CASSTIYTDLHGYTF. CDR3 nucleotide sequence: TGTGCCAGCAGCACAATCTATACCGACTTACATGGCTACACCTTC.

The J gene is TRBJ2-1, the V gene TRBV19; D unclear. V was trimmed by 10 bases and J by 4 bases, leaving 14 bases between them. The CDR3 is made up of 13 amino acids. Germline V gives CDR1 LNHDA, CDR2 SQIVND (reference sequence). CDR3 in DNA: TGTGCCACCTCCGAACTTAATTACAATGAGCAGTTCTTC. As protein: CATSELNYNEQFF.

The chain joins TRBV9 to TRBJ1-2; unclear D gene. Germline V gives CDR1 SGDLS, CDR2 YYNGEE. The V end was cut by 0 bases, the J end by 0 bases, with 9 bases between. The CDR3 is 15 amino acids. The CDR3 DNA is TGTGCCAGCAGCGTAGACTCAGGTACTAACTATGGCTACACCTTC. This gives the protein CASSVDSGTNYGYTF.

The chain combines TRBV9 with TRBJ2-7, with 10 bases lining up with TRBD2. Germline CDR1 reads SGDLS; CDR2 reads YYNGEE. The CDR3 runs 13 residues. Germline trimming cut 4 bases from V and 7 bases from J; bases unmatched to any gene: 5. CDR3 bases: TGTGCCAGCAGCCGGGGGACTAGCGTTGAGCAGTACTTC. Encoded protein: CASSRGTSVEQYF.

This chain joins TRBV7-9 and TRBJ2-3; D possibly corresponds to TRBD2 (7 bases). Trimming took off 3 bases at V and 4 bases at J, with 14 bases between the two ends. The CDR3 runs to 15 residues. Germline V gene sequence: CDR1 SEHNR, CDR2 FQNEAQ (reference sequence). CDR3 loop: CASSLGGQRSDTQYF. The CDR3, as DNA: TGTGCCAGCAGCTTGGGGGGGCAACGTTCAGATACGCAGTATTTT. The full variable domain, rest sourced from reference TRBV7-9 and TRBJ2-3, is DTGVSQNPRHKITKRGQNVTFRCDPISEHNRLYWYRQTLGQGPEFLTYFQNEAQLEKSRLLSDRFSAERPKGSFSTLEIQRTEQGDSAMYLCASSLGGQRSDTQYFGPGTRLTVL.

This clone was picked up many times. The CDR3 region is CASSLAMEGNSPLHF. CDR3 DNA: TGTGCCAGCAGCTTAGCGATGGAGGGAAATTCACCCCTCCACTTT. The chain combines TRBV7-9 with TRBJ1-6, with no clear D. Germline CDR1 and CDR2: SEHNR and FQNEAQ (reference sequence). V lost 0 bases to trimming and J lost 7 bases, with 10 bases between them. This CDR3 has 15 residues.

In its sample, this clone was seen a few times. The chain is built from TRBV9 and TRBJ2-2, with 7 bases matching TRBD2. Germline CDR1 is SGDLS and CDR2 is YYNGEE. Trimming at V came to 0 bases and at J to 1 base, leaving 9 bases not matched to a gene. There are 18 residues in the CDR3. CDR3 loop: CASSVVKSVAGNTGELFF. The CDR3 nucleotides are TGTGCCAGCAGCGTAGTAAAGTCGGTAGCGGGGAACACCGGGGAGCTGTTTTTT.